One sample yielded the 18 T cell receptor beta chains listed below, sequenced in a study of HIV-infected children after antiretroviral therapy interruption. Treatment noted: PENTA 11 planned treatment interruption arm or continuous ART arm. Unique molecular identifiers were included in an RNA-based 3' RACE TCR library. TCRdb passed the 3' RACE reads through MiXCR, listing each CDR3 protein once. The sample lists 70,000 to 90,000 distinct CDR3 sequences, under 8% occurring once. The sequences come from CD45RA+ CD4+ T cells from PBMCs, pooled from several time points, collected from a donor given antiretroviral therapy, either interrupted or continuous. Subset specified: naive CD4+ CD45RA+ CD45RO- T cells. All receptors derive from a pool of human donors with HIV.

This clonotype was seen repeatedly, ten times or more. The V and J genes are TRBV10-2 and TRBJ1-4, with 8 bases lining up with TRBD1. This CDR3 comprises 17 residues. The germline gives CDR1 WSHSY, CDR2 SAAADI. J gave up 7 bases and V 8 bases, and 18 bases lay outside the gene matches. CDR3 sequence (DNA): TGCGCCAGCCGTGGGAACGGGACAGGATTAAGGGGTGAAAAACTGTTTTTT. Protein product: CASRGNGTGLRGEKLFF.

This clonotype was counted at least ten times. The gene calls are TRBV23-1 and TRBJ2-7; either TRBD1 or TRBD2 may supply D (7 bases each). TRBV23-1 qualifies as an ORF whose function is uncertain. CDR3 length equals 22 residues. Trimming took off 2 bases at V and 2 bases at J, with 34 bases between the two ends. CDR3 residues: CASSQPDAHQGGNTCNTYEQYF. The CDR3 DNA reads TGCGCCAGCAGTCAACCCGATGCACATCAGGGGGGGAATACTTGCAACACCTACGAGCAGTACTTC.

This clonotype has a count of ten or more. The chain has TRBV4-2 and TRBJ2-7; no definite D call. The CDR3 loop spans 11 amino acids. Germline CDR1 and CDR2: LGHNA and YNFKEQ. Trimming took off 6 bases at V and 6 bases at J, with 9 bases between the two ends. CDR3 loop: CASSYRAEQYF. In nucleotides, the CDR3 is TGTGCCAGCAGTTATCGGGCCGAGCAGTACTTC.

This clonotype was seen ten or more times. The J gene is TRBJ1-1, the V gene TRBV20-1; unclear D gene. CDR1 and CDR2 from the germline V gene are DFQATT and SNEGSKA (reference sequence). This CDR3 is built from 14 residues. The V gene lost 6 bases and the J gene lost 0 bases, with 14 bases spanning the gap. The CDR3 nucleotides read TGCAGTGCACGAGCGAGGACCCTGAACACTGAAGCTTTCTTT. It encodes CSARARTLNTEAFF.

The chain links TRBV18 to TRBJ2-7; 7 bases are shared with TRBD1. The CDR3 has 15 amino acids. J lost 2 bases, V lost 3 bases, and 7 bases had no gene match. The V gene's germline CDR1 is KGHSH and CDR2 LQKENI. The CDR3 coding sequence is TGTGCCAGCTCACCTTTTCGGGACAGAGCCTACGAGCAGTACTTC. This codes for CASSPFRDRAYEQYF.

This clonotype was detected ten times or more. CDR3 bases: TGTGCCAGCAGAGTGGGACAGTCGTCCCAGCCCCAGCATTTT. Translated: CASRVGQSSQPQHF. This chain connects TRBV12-3 or TRBV12-4 to TRBJ1-5, with 7 bases lining up with TRBD1. The CDR3 has 14 amino acids. V gave up 6 bases and J gave up 7 bases; unmatched junction bases: 9.

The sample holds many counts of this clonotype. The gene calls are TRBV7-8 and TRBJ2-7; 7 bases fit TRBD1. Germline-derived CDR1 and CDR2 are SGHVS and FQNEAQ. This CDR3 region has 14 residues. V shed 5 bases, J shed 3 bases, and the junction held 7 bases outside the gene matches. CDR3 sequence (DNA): TGTGCCAGCAGCCCCCGGGACAGTCTCTACGAGCAGTACTTC. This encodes CASSPRDSLYEQYF.

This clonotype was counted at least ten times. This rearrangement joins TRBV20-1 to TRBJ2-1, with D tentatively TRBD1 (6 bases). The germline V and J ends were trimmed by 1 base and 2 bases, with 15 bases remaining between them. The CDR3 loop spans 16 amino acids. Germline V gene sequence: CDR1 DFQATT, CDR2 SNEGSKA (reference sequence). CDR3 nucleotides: TGCAGTGCTAGAGCCTCAGGGGCAACCGCCTACAATGAGCAGTTCTTC. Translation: CSARASGATAYNEQFF.

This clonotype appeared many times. Here the CDR3 DNA reads TGTGCCAGCAGCCCGGACGTGAATTCGCATGAGCAGTTCTTC. This gives the protein CASSPDVNSHEQFF. The chain recombines TRBV11-2 with TRBJ2-1; no firm D call. The CDR3 has 14 amino acids. Germline CDR1 SGHAT, CDR2 FQNNGV. The V end lost 5 bases, the J end lost 8 bases, and 16 bases lay between the germline ends.

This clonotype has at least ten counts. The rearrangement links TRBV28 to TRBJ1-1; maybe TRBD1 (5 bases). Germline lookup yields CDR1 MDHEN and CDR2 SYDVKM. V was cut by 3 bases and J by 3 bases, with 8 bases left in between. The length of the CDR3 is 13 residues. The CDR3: CASSFSGYTEAFF. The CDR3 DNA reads TGTGCCAGCAGTTTCTCAGGGTACACTGAAGCTTTCTTT.

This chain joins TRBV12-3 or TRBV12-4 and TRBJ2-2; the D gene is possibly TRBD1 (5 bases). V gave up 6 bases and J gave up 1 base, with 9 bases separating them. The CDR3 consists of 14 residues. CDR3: CASRFTGNTGELFF. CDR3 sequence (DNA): TGTGCCAGCAGATTCACAGGGAACACCGGGGAGCTGTTTTTT.

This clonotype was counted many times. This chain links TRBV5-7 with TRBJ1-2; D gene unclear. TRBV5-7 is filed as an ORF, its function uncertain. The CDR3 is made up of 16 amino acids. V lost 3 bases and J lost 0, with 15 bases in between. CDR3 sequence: CASSSPPGKTNYGYTF. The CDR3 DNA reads TGTGCCAGCAGCTCCCCACCGGGGAAAACTAACTATGGCTACACCTTC.

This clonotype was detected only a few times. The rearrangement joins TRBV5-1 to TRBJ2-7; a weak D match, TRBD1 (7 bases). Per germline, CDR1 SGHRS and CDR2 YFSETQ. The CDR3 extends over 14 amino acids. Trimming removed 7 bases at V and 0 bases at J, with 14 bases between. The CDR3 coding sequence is TGCGCCAGCTCGCCAGGGGGGCCCTCCTACGAGCAGTACTTC. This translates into CASSPGGPSYEQYF.

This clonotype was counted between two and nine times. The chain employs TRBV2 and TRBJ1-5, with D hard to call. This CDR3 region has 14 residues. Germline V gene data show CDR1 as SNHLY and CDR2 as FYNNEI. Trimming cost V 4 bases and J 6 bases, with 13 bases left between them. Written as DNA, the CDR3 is TGTGCCAGCAGTGTTGGGGAGGGTGGTCAGCCCCAGCATTTT. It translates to CASSVGEGGQPQHF. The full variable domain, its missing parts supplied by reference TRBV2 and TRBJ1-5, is EPEVTQTPSHQVTQMGQEVILRCVPISNHLYFYWYRQILGQKVEFLVSFYNNEISEKSEIFDDQFSVERPDGSNFTLKIRSTKLEDSAMYFCASSVGEGGQPQHFGDGTRLSIL.

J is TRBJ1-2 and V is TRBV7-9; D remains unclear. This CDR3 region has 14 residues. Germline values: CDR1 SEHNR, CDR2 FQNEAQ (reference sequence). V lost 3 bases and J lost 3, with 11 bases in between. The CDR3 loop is CASSFSLLYYGYTF. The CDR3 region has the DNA TGTGCCAGCAGCTTTTCCCTTCTCTACTATGGCTACACCTTC.

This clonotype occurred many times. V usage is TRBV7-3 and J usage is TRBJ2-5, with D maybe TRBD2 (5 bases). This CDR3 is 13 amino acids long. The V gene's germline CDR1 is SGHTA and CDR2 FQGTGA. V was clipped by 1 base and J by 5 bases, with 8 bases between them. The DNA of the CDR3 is TGTGCCAGCAGCTTAATGGGAGAGGAGACCCAGTACTTC. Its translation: CASSLMGEETQYF.

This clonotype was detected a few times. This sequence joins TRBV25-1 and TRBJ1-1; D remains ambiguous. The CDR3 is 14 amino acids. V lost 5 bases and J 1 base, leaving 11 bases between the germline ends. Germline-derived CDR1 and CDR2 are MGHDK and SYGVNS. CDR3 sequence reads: CASSPLVSNTEAFF. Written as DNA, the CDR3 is TGTGCCAGCAGTCCCCTCGTCTCGAACACTGAAGCTTTCTTT.

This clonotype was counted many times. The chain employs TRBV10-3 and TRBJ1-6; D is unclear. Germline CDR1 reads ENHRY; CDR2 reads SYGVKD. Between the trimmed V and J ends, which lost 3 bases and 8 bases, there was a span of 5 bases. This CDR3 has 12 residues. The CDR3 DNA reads TGTGCCATCAGTGATGGGGATTCACCCCTCCACTTT. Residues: CAISDGDSPLHF.